A selection of T cell receptor beta chains follows, all from one sample in a study of T cell responses to AZD1222 COVID-19 vaccine. Clones were sequenced by immunoSEQ multiplex PCR, and TCRdb holds only the in-frame ones, with some missing. The sample holds some 250,000 clones, about 94% seen once. The specimen was peripheral blood, collected 28 days after the second AZD1222 dose. The receptors stem from an adult who received the AZD1222 COVID-19 vaccine. The CDR3 runs from the conserved cysteine through the conserved F or W. The D gene is left open where the match is weak. A row's size may be missing; if present it is once, few, many or a size class.

len: 16
d_gene: TRBD1
abundance: -
j_gene: TRBJ1-5
v_gene: TRBV28
CDR3nt: TGTGCCAGCAGTCCACAGACAGGGATGATGAATCAGCCCCAGCATTTT
CDR3aa: CASSPQTGMMNQPQHF

len: 14
d_gene: -
abundance: -
j_gene: TRBJ2-7
v_gene: TRBV7-2
CDR3nt: TGTGCCAGCAGCTTAGGATTGCGGACCTACGAGCAGTACTTC
CDR3aa: CASSLGLRTYEQYF

len: 13
d_gene: -
abundance: -
j_gene: TRBJ2-7
v_gene: TRBV7-2
CDR3nt: TGTGCCAGCAGCTCTAGACTAGGTTCCGAGCAGTACTTC
CDR3aa: CASSSRLGSEQYF

len: 12
d_gene: -
abundance: -
j_gene: TRBJ2-1
v_gene: TRBV2
CDR3nt: TGTGCCAGCAGTGAAGTGGGGAATGAGCAGTTCTTC
CDR3aa: CASSEVGNEQFF

len: 14
d_gene: -
abundance: -
j_gene: TRBJ2-7
v_gene: TRBV28
CDR3nt: TGTGCCAGCAGCTCGGGACCGAAAGCCTACGAGCAGTACTTC
CDR3aa: CASSSGPKAYEQYF

len: 15
d_gene: -
abundance: -
j_gene: TRBJ1-1
v_gene: TRBV29-1
CDR3nt: TGCAGCGTTGCAGAGGGGGACTACCTCGGAGCTGAAGCTTTCTTT
CDR3aa: CSVAEGDYLGAEAFF

len: 14
d_gene: TRBD1
abundance: few
j_gene: TRBJ1-5
v_gene: TRBV19
CDR3nt: TGTGCCAGTACCCCAGGGGGGCGCAATCAGCCCCAGCATTTT
CDR3aa: CASTPGGRNQPQHF

len: 14
d_gene: -
abundance: -
j_gene: TRBJ1-1
v_gene: TRBV29-1
CDR3nt: TGCAGCGTTGAACCGGGACGGGGAACACTGGGAGCTTTCTTT
CDR3aa: CSVEPGRGTLGAFF

len: 13
d_gene: -
abundance: -
j_gene: TRBJ1-2
v_gene: TRBV5-4
CDR3nt: TGTGCCAGCAGCTTGGCCGGGAACTATGGCTACACCTTC
CDR3aa: CASSLAGNYGYTF

len: 14
d_gene: -
abundance: -
j_gene: TRBJ2-3
v_gene: TRBV19
CDR3nt: TGTGCCAGTACGTGGTCGGGGGGCACAGATACGCAGTATTTT
CDR3aa: CASTWSGGTDTQYF

len: 16
d_gene: TRBD2
abundance: -
j_gene: TRBJ2-7
v_gene: TRBV5-4
CDR3nt: TGTGCCAGCAGCTTATTAACGATCGGGAGGGGTGGTGAGCAGTACTTC
CDR3aa: CASSLLTIGRGGEQYF

len: 14
d_gene: TRBD2
abundance: -
j_gene: TRBJ2-7
v_gene: TRBV11-2
CDR3nt: TGTGCCAGCAGTGGGACTAGCCTACGGTACGAGCAGTACTTC
CDR3aa: CASSGTSLRYEQYF

len: 17
d_gene: TRBD1
abundance: -
j_gene: TRBJ2-2
v_gene: TRBV5-1
CDR3nt: TGCGCCAGCAGCTTGCGACCCGGGACAGGGGGCAGCGGGGAGCTGTTTTTT
CDR3aa: CASSLRPGTGGSGELFF

len: 12
d_gene: -
abundance: -
j_gene: TRBJ2-7
v_gene: TRBV7-3
CDR3nt: TGTGCCAGCAGCCAGGGACCGGGCGAGCAGTACTTC
CDR3aa: CASSQGPGEQYF